Detailed here is one T cell receptor (beta chain). Assignments of participants to cohorts depended upon their own reported clinical history. Cohort 3 donors counted as recovered after two negative PCRs, clearance, or resolved symptoms. In the study's own analysis: The assay estimated nucleated cells by amplifying reference gene primers. The repertoire was sequenced with immunoSEQ multiplex PCR; TCRdb's copy has only in-frame clones and lacks some. V and J calls and clone size are those listed in that table; D and trimming were worked out from the DNA. This sample yields approximately 160,000 clones, of which under 90% are seen a single time; approximately 8.4% belongs to the top ten. This record belongs to a study of blood T cell repertoires in COVID-19. Across the whole study: T cells, B-cell-depleted T cells, or PBMCs provided the cDNA or gDNA that served as material.

Germline V lookup: CDR1 LNHDA, CDR2 SQIVND (reference sequence). There are 13 residues in the CDR3. V was pared by 11 bases and J by 6 bases, with 8 bases of the junction left unmatched. The TCR originated in a woman aged 50 to 60 who had recovered from COVID-19. What was sequenced was PBMCs or T cells enriched from blood (not recorded which). The rearrangement links TRBV19 to TRBJ1-5; TRBD1 aligns across 9 bases. The chain's CDR3 is CAGGQGRTQPQHF. CDR3 DNA: TGTGCCGGTGGACAGGGGAGAACTCAGCCCCAGCATTTT.